This T cell receptor beta chain came from a study of blood T cell repertoires in COVID-19. Study-level information: Italy, Spain and the United States were the sources of the convalescent and acute COVID-19 samples.

The repertoire was sequenced with immunoSEQ multiplex PCR; TCRdb's copy has only in-frame clones and lacks some. In the table there are under 450,000 clones, 65% to 90% of which are singletons. Followed longitudinally, the Seattle patients had been enrolled during active infection. Material: peripheral blood. This clonotype originated in a woman aged 60-75 years with COVID-19, enrolled during active disease.

CDR3 in amino acids: CASSQVTIFGTDNSPLHF. In nucleotides, the CDR3 is TGCGCCAGCAGCCAAGTTACGATATTTGGGACAGATAATTCACCCCTCCACTTT. This chain uses TRBV4-3 with TRBJ1-6; TRBD1 matches at 7 bases. Looked up from germline, CDR1 is LGHNA and CDR2 is YSLEER. The CDR3 has 18 amino acids. V shed 1 base and J 5 bases; nucleotides not matched to a gene: 11.